This T cell receptor (beta chain) was recovered during a study of blood T cell repertoires in COVID-19. Across about two dozen US areas, participants ranged in age from about 18 to 100 years. In assigning cohorts, the study relied on participant-reported clinical history. Within 2 weeks before study entry, exposed participants met a COVID-19 case. V trimming: 1 base; J trimming: 10 bases; junction bases outside the gene matches: 7. Germline CDR1 reads SGHTA; CDR2 reads FQGTGA. The CDR3 totals 15 residues. Original handling: Estimation of nucleated cell counts relied on the amplification of reference gene primers. The protocol was immunoSEQ multiplex PCR, while the TCRdb copy is restricted to in-frame clones and leaves out a portion. V and J calls and clone size are as listed in that table; D and trimming were resolved from the DNA. Of 250,000 or so clones in the sample, roughly 85% were seen once.

The specimen was PBMCs or T cells enriched from blood (not recorded which). V gene TRBV7-3 combines with J gene TRBJ2-1, with 10 bases fitting TRBD2. The TCR was taken from a woman in her fifties or sixties who had been exposed to COVID-19. The CDR3 here is CASSLNSGGTWEQFF. The CDR3 coding sequence is TGTGCCAGCAGCTTAAATAGCGGGGGGACCTGGGAGCAGTTCTTC.